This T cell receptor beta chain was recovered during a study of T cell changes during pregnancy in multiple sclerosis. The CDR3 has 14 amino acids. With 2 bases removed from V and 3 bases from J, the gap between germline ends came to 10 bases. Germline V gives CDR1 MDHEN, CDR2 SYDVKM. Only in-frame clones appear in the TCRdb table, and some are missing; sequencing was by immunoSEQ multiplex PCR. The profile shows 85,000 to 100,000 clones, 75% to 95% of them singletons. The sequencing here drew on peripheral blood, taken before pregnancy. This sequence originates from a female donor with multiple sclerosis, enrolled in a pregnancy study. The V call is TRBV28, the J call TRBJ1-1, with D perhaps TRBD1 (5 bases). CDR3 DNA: TGTGCCAGCAGTTTAGTCAGGGACTACACTGAAGCTTTCTTT. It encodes CASSLVRDYTEAFF. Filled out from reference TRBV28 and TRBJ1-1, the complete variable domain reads DVKVTQSSRYLVKRTGEKVFLECVQDMDHENMFWYRQDPGLGLRLIYFSYDVKMKEKGDIPEGYSVSREKKERFSLILESASTNQTSMYLCASSLVRDYTEAFFGQGTRLTVV.